The sequence of this TCR beta chain was determined in a study of blood T cell repertoires in COVID-19. As for the study in general: Specimens from acute and convalescent COVID-19 originated in the United States, Italy and Spain. Nucleic acid was either cDNA or gDNA, and it came from T cells, B-cell-depleted T cells, or PBMCs.

The germline V gene has CDR1 LGHNT and CDR2 FRNRAP. V lost 6 bases and J lost 1; bases outside the gene matches: 21. The CDR3 is 19 residues long. In the original analysis: Reference gene primer amplification gave nucleated cell count estimates. Data came from immunoSEQ multiplex PCR; TCRdb stores just in-frame clones and leaves some out. Clonal size and the V and J genes are those of that table, whereas D and trimming came from the DNA. The sample consists of about 80,000 clones, around 76% of them appearing once. V usage is TRBV12-5 and J usage is TRBJ2-7; 7 nucleotides line up with TRBD1. The sequence came from a man aged 70-80 years with active or convalescent COVID-19. The sequenced sample was peripheral blood. For the CDR3, the DNA is TGTGCTAGTGGCCAGATTACCGGGACAGAAAAGACCAGATCCTACGAGCAGTACTTC. This sequence encodes CASGQITGTEKTRSYEQYF.